This T cell receptor (beta chain) was profiled in a study of beta chain features in type 1 diabetes. In the study overall: Similarity in age, gender and cell yields was seen between patients and healthy donors.

The sequenced template was cDNA made from the entire isolated RNA. Naive, central memory and regulatory T cell samples came to a mean of roughly 4 million reads. Profiling relied on immunoSEQ multiplex PCR, and the TCRdb table lists in-frame clones only, not all of them. The sample has roughly 310,000 clones, roughly 9.6% seen once. As to this clone: Its target is unknown.

This CDR3 is built from 16 residues. The germline V and J ends were trimmed by 2 bases and 2 bases, with 12 bases remaining between them. Germline V gene sequence: CDR1 MNHEY, CDR2 SMNVEV (reference sequence). Whole-study results and caveats: Patients' naive, central memory and Treg TCRB repertoires seemed closer to one another than those of healthy donors. A PCR bias possibly favoring shorter templates would apply equally to patients and controls.

The sequence was collected from a woman in her 30s in good health. The V and J genes are TRBV27 and TRBJ1-4, with D perhaps matching TRBD1 (5 bases). Sequencing was done on a sample of naive CD4+ T cells from blood. This CDR3 is CASSLVRGLTNEKLFF. The CDR3 region has the DNA TGTGCCAGCAGTTTAGTTCGGGGGTTGACTAATGAAAAACTGTTTTTT.